This T cell receptor beta chain was sequenced in a study of T cells after yellow fever vaccination. Study-level information: Fractions of low cell number were prepared using SMART-Seq v4 Ultra Low Input. Study results and limitations: Secondary responses were weaker yet peaked faster, day 5 versus 15. The bulk population could contribute abundant contaminating clonotypes to FACS-sorted repertoires. Reappearing after the booster were most of the clones from primary vaccination (around 96% CD4, 85% to 90% CD8).

This clonotype was counted a few times. As yet, its antigen is unknown. Using its own MiXCR run on the 5' RACE reads, TCRdb lists one record per CDR3 protein. The data show roughly 330,000 distinct CDR3 sequences, with 3% to 4.5% seen just once and around 24% held by the top ten. V was shortened by 8 bases and J by 8 bases, with 10 bases between the two germline ends. This CDR3 spans 11 amino acids. CDR1 is SGHDN and CDR2 is FVKESK in the germline V gene. The specimen was PBMCs, collected 5 days after the yellow fever booster vaccination. The receptor was isolated from a man between 18 and 35 years old who received the YFV17D yellow fever vaccine. The chain uses TRBV14 and TRBJ2-1, with D unclear. This CDR3 is CASLILHEQFF. CDR3 DNA sequence: TGTGCCAGCCTGATCCTGCATGAGCAGTTCTTC.